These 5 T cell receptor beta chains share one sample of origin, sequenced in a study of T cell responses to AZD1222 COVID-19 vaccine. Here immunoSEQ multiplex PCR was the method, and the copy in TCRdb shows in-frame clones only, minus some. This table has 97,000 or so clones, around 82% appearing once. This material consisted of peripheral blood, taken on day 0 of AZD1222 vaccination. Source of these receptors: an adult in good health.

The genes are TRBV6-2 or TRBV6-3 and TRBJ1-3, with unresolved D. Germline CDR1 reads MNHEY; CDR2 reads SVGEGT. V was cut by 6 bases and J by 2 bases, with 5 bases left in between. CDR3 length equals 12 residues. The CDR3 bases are TGTGCCAGCAGCCCCGCTGGAAACACCATATATTTT. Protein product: CASSPAGNTIYF.

CDR3 DNA sequence: TGTGCCAGCAGAAATTTAGCGAACTACTTAAGTTACAATGAGCAGTTCTTC. This codes for CASRNLANYLSYNEQFF. V and J are TRBV13 and TRBJ2-1; D may be TRBD2 (5 bases). The CDR3 is made up of 17 amino acids. Trimming removed 6 bases from V and 4 bases from J, with 22 bases in between. CDR1 is PRHDT, CDR2 FYEKMQ, per germline (reference sequence).

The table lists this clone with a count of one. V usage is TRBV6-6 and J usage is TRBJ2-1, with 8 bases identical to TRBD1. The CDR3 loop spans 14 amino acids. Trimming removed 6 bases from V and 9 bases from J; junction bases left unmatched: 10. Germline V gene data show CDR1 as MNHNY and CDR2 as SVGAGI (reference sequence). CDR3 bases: TGTGCCAGCAGCCCAGGGACCAGGGGGCCTGAGCAGTTCTTC. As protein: CASSPGTRGPEQFF.

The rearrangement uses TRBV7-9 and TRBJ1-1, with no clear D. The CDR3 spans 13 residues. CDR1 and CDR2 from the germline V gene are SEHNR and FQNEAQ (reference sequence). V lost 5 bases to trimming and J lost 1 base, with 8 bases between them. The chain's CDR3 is CASSRWSNTEAFF. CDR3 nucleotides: TGTGCCAGCAGCCGGTGGTCGAACACTGAAGCTTTCTTT.

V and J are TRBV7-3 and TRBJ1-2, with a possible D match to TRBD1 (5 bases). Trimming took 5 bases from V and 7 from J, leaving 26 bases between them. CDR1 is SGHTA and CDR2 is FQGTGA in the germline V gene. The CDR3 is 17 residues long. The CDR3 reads CASSATPRAGDYGGYTF. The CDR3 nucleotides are TGTGCCAGCAGCGCTACCCCACGGGCGGGGGATTATGGTGGCTACACCTTC.